This TCR beta chain derives from a study of T cell changes during pregnancy in multiple sclerosis. This clone appeared a single time. The protocol was immunoSEQ multiplex PCR, while the TCRdb copy is restricted to in-frame clones and leaves out a portion. The data contain 60,000 to 75,000 clones, roughly 89% of them singletons. This TCR was sampled from a female donor with multiple sclerosis, enrolled in a pregnancy study. Source: peripheral blood, taken in the second trimester of pregnancy.

CDR3 bases: TGTGCCAGCAGCTTAGCCAGGGCGGTGTTCGAAGGCACTGAAGCTTTCTTT. It translates to CASSLARAVFEGTEAFF. The chain couples TRBV11-2 to TRBJ1-1; D is possibly TRBD1 (5 bases). The germline gives CDR1 SGHAT, CDR2 FQNNGV. Between the trimmed V and J ends, which lost 1 base and 4 bases, there was a span of 19 bases. This CDR3 has 17 amino acids.